The source of this T cell receptor (beta chain) is a study of beta chain features in type 1 diabetes (dated by TCRdb to the late 2010s). Context from the whole study: No differences in mean age, gender distribution, total cell number or subset yield were found between patients and healthy donors. Regulatory and stem cell-like memory subsets were obtained from only 8 patients and about 8 healthy donors, while naive and central memory subsets were obtained from all 30 or so donors. A total of roughly 100 million sorted cells were examined across all samples, and a strong correlation was observed between cell number per subset and RNA yield. The study compared TCRB repertoires of sorted circulating CD4+ T cell subsets between recently diagnosed type 1 diabetes patients and matched healthy donors.

Trimming removed 7 bases from V and 5 bases from J, leaving 8 bases between the germline ends. The germline V gene provides CDR1 SGHTA and CDR2 FQGTGA. From its cysteine to its phenylalanine, the CDR3 spans 11 amino acids. Here the CDR3 DNA is all that survives: 33 bases in frame from base 1. Points on this clone: Its recognized antigen is unknown. No base-level quality is on record; no much larger clone is a single base apart.

Each donor gave one peripheral blood draw, averaging approximately 0.12 L, which was collected into heparinised tubes. A BD FACSAria II and a panel including CD45RO, CCR7, CD25, CD127, CD95 and CD27 were used to sort naive, central memory, regulatory and stem cell-like memory CD4+ T cells. Every sorted population had a purity above 98%. PBMCs were separated immediately by Lymphoprep density gradient centrifugation and were stained directly, without being cultured. Samples were stained and sorted in pairs, with one healthy donor and one patient per experiment, so that batch effects were minimized. General study outcomes and caveats: Naive, central memory and regulatory TCRB repertoires appeared more similar among patients than among healthy donors. Patients with type 1 diabetes made fewer insertions and deleted more nucleotides at VDJ recombination sites, implying thymic rearrangement abnormalities. In all four CD4+ subsets, TCRB CDR3 length was moderately but significantly shorter in type 1 diabetes patients. Shorter templates might have been favored by PCR, but patient and control samples were amplified and corrected together, so both groups would have been affected equally by any skew. Because cDNA was sequenced instead of genomic DNA, highly expressing activated cells could be over-represented, though the groups showed no difference in activation or CD3 levels. Because the HLA sub-analyses included only small numbers of individuals, any influence of HLA type on TCRB rearrangement was left unresolved.

All of the isolated RNA was reverse transcribed with the High Capacity cDNA Reverse Transcription Kit, so expressed TCRB transcripts were sequenced. Naive, central memory and regulatory T cell samples underwent deep immunoSEQ sequencing, averaging about 3.57 million total reads per sample. After sorted cells were lysed in RLT buffer, RNA was extracted with DNase-treated RNeasy Micro or Mini kits, with the choice depending on cell number. Each cell subset was processed separately to prevent cross-contamination, with patient and healthy donor samples processed together. Using the immunoSEQ multiplex PCR, TCRB sequences were amplified from cDNA into 87-bp fragments spanning the CDR3 region. The amplicons were sequenced using the Illumina HiSeq platform. The paper's data handling went like this. Synthetic template baselines were used to correct PCR bias computationally, reads within Hamming distance 2 were collapsed together, and singletons that could not be merged were discarded. Reads were aligned to IMGT to assign V, D and J genes, CDR3 length, and insertions or deletions at six rearrangement sites. Within each subset, clonotype counts were normalized to the number of sorted cells before true diversity and Gini coefficients were calculated with the tcR R package. The overlap coefficient, calculated on TCRB nucleotide sequences, was used to quantify repertoire sharing. The clones in this table, taken by TCRdb from immuneACCESS, are in-frame only. Not every clone is retained; where verified, under half of the shortfall comes from an unresolved V gene, and the cause of the rest is unknown. That table gives V, J and clone size, and the DNA gave D and trimming. Recorded for this sample are about 340,000 clones; under 8.5% of them occurred a single time. Around 0.45% of the sample is held by the ten biggest clonotypes.

Sequencing was performed on central memory CD4+ T cells from blood. The clonotype originates from a woman between 18 and 29 years old in good health. The chain is made from TRBV7-3 and TRBJ2-5; no confident D gene assignment can be made. Here is the DNA: TGTGCCAGCACCGTCGGGGAGACCCAGTACTTC. Translated, this gives CASTVGETQYF.